This T cell receptor beta chain originates from a study of cytomegalovirus exposure and HLA in healthy donors. Study-level findings and limits: Follow-up analysis later connected one missense variant in DCLRE1C with trimming of TCR beta V- and J-genes. The study designated 150 or so TCR beta chains cytomegalovirus-associated. The productive fraction for most TCR beta V segments was about 90% or about 30% in an earlier analysis.

When sampled, the donors appeared nominally healthy, though they likely had unrecorded immune exposures. To note about this clone: What it recognizes is unknown.

The germline V gene has CDR1 SGHRS and CDR2 YFSETQ. The V segment lost 3 bases and the J segment 4 bases; nucleotides outside the gene matches: 4. The CDR3 extends over 14 amino acids. 60 Vbeta and 13 Jbeta primers were used in PCR. The assay was immunoSEQ multiplex PCR, and TCRdb's table has in-frame clones only and misses some. The specimen's table records approximately 120,000 clones. The source material was PBMCs. The TCR sequence derives from a man younger than 30 in good health and CMV-seronegative. The chain has TRBV5-1 and TRBJ2-5; 9 nucleotides match TRBD1. This CDR3 reads CASSYTGGTETQYF. As DNA, the CDR3 is TGCGCCAGCAGCTACACAGGGGGCACAGAGACCCAGTACTTC.